This TCR beta chain was sequenced during a study of blood T cell repertoires in COVID-19. Study details: Some COVID-19 samples were acute and others convalescent; all came from the United States, Italy and Spain.

Original methodology: How many nucleated cells were present was estimated from reference gene primer amplification. Assay used: immunoSEQ multiplex PCR; TCRdb lists only in-frame clones, some missing. V and J calls and clone size are those listed in that table; D and trimming were worked out from the DNA. The table has fewer than 350,000 clones, more than 70% seen once. Looked up from germline, CDR1 is MNHNY and CDR2 is SVGAGI (reference sequence). This CDR3 spans 15 amino acids. V shed 4 bases, J shed 3 bases, and the junction held 3 bases outside the gene matches. The V gene is TRBV6-6, the J gene TRBJ2-2; 9 nucleotides align to TRBD1. This TCR was recovered from a woman in her fifties or sixties with COVID-19, enrolled during active disease. Sequencing input: peripheral blood. The CDR3 sequence: CASSLRTGDTGELFF. The CDR3 region has the DNA TGTGCCAGCAGTTTAAGGACAGGGGACACCGGGGAGCTGTTTTTT.